This entry features one T cell receptor beta chain sequence. This specimen comes from a study of shared clonotypes between healthy human individuals. About the research overall: Samples came from a couple of female and three male donors aged 18 to 49.

Using immunoSEQ multiplex PCR, the repertoire was profiled, and TCRdb retains in-frame clones only, with some absent. The data contain some 2,500,000 clones, approximately 93% of them singletons. The sequenced sample was naive CD4+ T cells from PBMCs. Specified subset: CD45RA+ positively selected. The receptor's source is a man aged 18 to 30 in good health. Some clones in this sample may be carry-over from other donors' samples.

The CDR3 DNA is TGCGCCAGCAGCCCTCTATTGACAGGGAACGGCGAGCAGTACTTC. This sequence encodes CASSPLLTGNGEQYF. This chain joins TRBV5-1 and TRBJ2-7; TRBD1 agrees at 7 bases. CDR3 length: 15 amino acids. Trimming cost V 4 bases and J 6 bases; bases outside gene matches: 13. The germline CDR1 and CDR2 sequences are SGHRS and YFSETQ.